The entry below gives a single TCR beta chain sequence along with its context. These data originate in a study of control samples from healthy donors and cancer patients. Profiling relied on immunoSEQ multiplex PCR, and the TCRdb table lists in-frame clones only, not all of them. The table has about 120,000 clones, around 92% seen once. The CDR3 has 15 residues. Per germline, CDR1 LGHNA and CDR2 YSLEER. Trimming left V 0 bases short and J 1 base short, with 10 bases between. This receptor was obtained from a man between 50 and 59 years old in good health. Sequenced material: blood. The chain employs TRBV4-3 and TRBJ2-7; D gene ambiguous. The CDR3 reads CASSQDPKSSYEQYF. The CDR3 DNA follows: TGCGCCAGCAGCCAAGATCCGAAGTCTTCCTACGAGCAGTACTTC.